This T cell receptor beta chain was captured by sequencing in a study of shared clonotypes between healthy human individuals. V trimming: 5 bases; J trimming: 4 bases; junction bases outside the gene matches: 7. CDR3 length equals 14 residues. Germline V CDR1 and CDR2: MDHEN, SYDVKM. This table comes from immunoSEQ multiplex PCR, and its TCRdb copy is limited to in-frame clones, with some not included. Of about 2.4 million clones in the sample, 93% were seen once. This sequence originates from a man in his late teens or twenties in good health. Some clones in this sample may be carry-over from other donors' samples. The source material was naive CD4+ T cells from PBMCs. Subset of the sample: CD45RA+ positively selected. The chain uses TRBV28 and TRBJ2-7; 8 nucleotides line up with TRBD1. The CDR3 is CASSPYQGAYEQYF. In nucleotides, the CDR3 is TGTGCCAGCAGTCCATATCAGGGGGCGTACGAGCAGTACTTC.